The 11 T cell receptor beta chains given below trace back to one sample, sequenced in a study of cytomegalovirus exposure and HLA in healthy donors. This PCR relied on a set of 60 Vbeta primers and 13 Jbeta primers. Profiled with immunoSEQ multiplex PCR; TCRdb holds only in-frame clones, not every one. This sample has 65,000 to 95,000 clones; 78% occur once, and the top ten carry around 5.1%. Sequenced input: PBMCs. These receptors were collected from a male donor in good health and CMV-seropositive.

This chain uses TRBV4-2 with TRBJ2-7; 9 bases map to TRBD2. Germline V lookup: CDR1 LGHNA, CDR2 YNFKEQ. CDR3 length equals 16 residues. Trimming removed 1 base from V and 3 bases from J; junction bases left unmatched: 7. CDR3 in DNA: TGTGCCAGCAGCCAAGGGCGGCATAGCGGGAGCTACGAGCAGTACTTC. As protein: CASSQGRHSGSYEQYF.

The chain couples TRBV9 to TRBJ2-1; 9 bases line up with TRBD2. The CDR3 is made up of 17 amino acids. Germline V CDR1 and CDR2: SGDLS, YYNGEE. The trim removed 0 bases at V and 10 bases at J, leaving 14 bases unmatched. DNA for the CDR3: TGTGCCAGCAGCGTAGACGGCGGGGGGGGCCAGTCGGGGGAGCAGTTCTTC. Encoded protein: CASSVDGGGGQSGEQFF.

The chain is built from TRBV7-9 and TRBJ2-2; the D is unclear. This CDR3 is built from 14 residues. CDR1 SEHNR and CDR2 FQNEAQ come from the germline V gene (reference sequence). The ends were cut back, 8 bases at V and 1 base at J, with 11 bases in the middle. The CDR3 loop is CASSNTENTGELFF. The CDR3 DNA sequence: TGTGCCAGCTCTAACACAGAGAACACCGGGGAGCTGTTTTTT.

This chain joins TRBV7-9 and TRBJ1-6; TRBD1 is a possible D gene (6 bases). This CDR3 is built from 15 residues. Trimming pared 2 bases from V and 6 bases from J, leaving 11 bases between. Germline CDR1 reads SEHNR; CDR2 reads FQNEAQ (reference sequence). In nucleotides, the CDR3 is TGTGCCAGCAGCTTAACAGGACAGAGTAATTCACCCCTCCACTTT. This translates into CASSLTGQSNSPLHF.

This clone was seen a single time. The chain is built from TRBV19 and TRBJ2-7; D is perhaps TRBD2 (5 bases). Germline lookup yields CDR1 LNHDA and CDR2 SQIVND (reference sequence). This CDR3 comprises 14 residues. Trimming took 2 bases from V and 3 from J, leaving 11 bases between them. CDR3 region: CASSILFGVYEQYF. In nucleotides, the CDR3 is TGTGCCAGTAGTATATTGTTCGGGGTCTACGAGCAGTACTTC.

In nucleotides, the CDR3 is TGTGCCAGCAGCTCCACCCCCGGTGTAGTAGAGCAGTACTTC. It codes for CASSSTPGVVEQYF. The chain employs TRBV7-2 and TRBJ2-7; D is undetermined. CDR1 SGHTA and CDR2 FQGNSA come from the germline V gene. This CDR3 region has 14 residues. V lost 4 bases to trimming and J lost 7 bases, with 17 bases between them.

The chain employs TRBV27 and TRBJ2-7; TRBD2 matches 7 bases. The CDR3 sequence is 15 residues long. CDR1 is MNHEY, CDR2 SMNVEV, per germline (reference sequence). J was trimmed by 0 bases and V by 6 bases; bases with no gene match: 8. CDR3 coding DNA: TGTGCCAGCAGCTCTGGGGGGGGACTCTCCTACGAGCAGTACTTC. Its translation: CASSSGGGLSYEQYF.

CDR3 bases: TGTGCCAGCAGTCCCATCTGGGGACAGGGGTTCCAAGCTTTCTTT. Its protein product is CASSPIWGQGFQAFF. This rearrangement joins TRBV2 to TRBJ1-1; 10 positions match TRBD1. The CDR3 is 15 amino acids. CDR1 SNHLY and CDR2 FYNNEI come from the germline V gene. V trimming: 5 bases; J trimming: 9 bases; junction bases outside the gene matches: 12.

The chain recombines TRBV28 with TRBJ1-1, with TRBD1 as a possible D gene (6 bases). This CDR3 is built from 16 residues. CDR1 and CDR2 (germline): MDHEN, SYDVKM. V was clipped by 7 bases and J by 1 base, with 19 bases between them. In DNA form, the CDR3 reads TGTGCCAGCATAGTTTACTCACAGGGAACGAACACTGAAGCTTTCTTT. Translated: CASIVYSQGTNTEAFF.

This chain links TRBV14 with TRBJ2-2, with D maybe TRBD2 (5 bases). The CDR3 sequence is 16 residues long. V was cut by 1 base and J by 1 base, with 10 bases left in between. Germline CDR1 is SGHDN and CDR2 is FVKESK. This CDR3 is CASSQVQAVNTGELFF. DNA for the CDR3: TGTGCCAGCAGCCAAGTTCAAGCGGTGAACACCGGGGAGCTGTTTTTT.

The chain links TRBV2 to TRBJ1-5; TRBD1 agrees at 7 bases. Germline V gene data show CDR1 as SNHLY and CDR2 as FYNNEI. CDR3 size: 15 residues. V shed 5 bases and J 4 bases; nucleotides not matched to a gene: 8. The DNA of the CDR3 is TGTGCCAGCAGTTCCCAGGGGGTCGGTAATCAGCCCCAGCATTTT. Translating it yields CASSSQGVGNQPQHF.